This T cell receptor beta chain was recovered during a study of metastatic and nonmetastatic thyroid tumors (dated by TCRdb to about 2020). Regarding the complete study: For patients with malignant and with benign thyroid disease, the researchers compared repertoires between peripheral blood samples and tumor or nodule tissue samples. What the research found in general, with its limitations: TCR beta diversity was reported as significantly higher in malignant tumors than in benign nodules, in both blood and tumor samples.

None of the patients had been given any treatment before thyroid surgery. Patient clinical samples collected from the early 2010s to the late 2010s were retrospectively analysed using T-cell receptor beta sequencing. Per the germline V gene (reference sequence), LNHDA is the CDR1 and SQIVND is the CDR2. The junction carries 14 bases between V and J, which are trimmed by 3 bases and 8 bases respectively. The CDR3, cysteine through phenylalanine, is 14 amino acids long. Only the CDR3 DNA stays, 42 bases, in frame from base 1. The library was produced with PCR. Sequencing instrument: Illumina HiSeq 4000. High-throughput sequencing was used to profile the TCR beta-chain CDR3 region of each patient. On the authors' methods: The researchers built a classifier to tell apart papillary thyroid cancer patients with distant metastasis, based on CDR3 differences among clinicopathological groups. The Shannon index was used to measure repertoire diversity, and the Morisita-Horn index was used to measure how similar tumor and blood repertoires were. Using fastp at Q25 and MiXCR, TCRdb reprocessed the public reads and kept productive beta chains. In this record, the V and J calls reflect TCRdb's handling and not the investigators' own analysis. In this sample the table shows about 62,000 clones, under 5% of which occur a single time. More than 20% of the sample rests with the top ten.

With respect to this clone: Which antigen it targets is not known. No per-base quality is available; no much larger clone lies one base away.

The TCR sequence derives from a female donor with papillary thyroid cancer or a benign thyroid nodule (not recorded which). Some clones in this sample may be carry-over from other donors' samples. What was sequenced was blood. The chain is encoded by TRBV19 joined to TRBJ2-1; possibly the D gene is TRBD2, per 6 matching bases. The CDR3 protein is CASSMGTLMDEQFF. The nucleotide sequence reads as follows: TGTGCCAGTAGTATGGGGACTCTCATGGATGAGCAGTTCTTC.